The rows below give T cell receptor beta chains drawn from one sample of a study of blood T cell repertoires in COVID-19. This table comes from immunoSEQ multiplex PCR, and its TCRdb copy is limited to in-frame clones, with some not included. Of approximately 390,000 clones in the sample, around 87% were seen once. Sequenced sample: peripheral blood. The receptor source for this set is a woman aged 55-70 years with COVID-19, enrolled during active disease. Each CDR3 is given with its conserved first and last residue. The order of the fields is J gene, D gene, V gene, CDR3 DNA, CDR3 protein. A D gene is named only where the DNA matches it firmly.

TRBJ2-4 TRBD1 TRBV7-3 TGTGCCAGCAGCCTCGGAGGAGGGGGACAGGGAAACATTCAGTACTTC CASSLGGGGQGNIQYF
TRBJ2-7 TRBD2 TRBV9 TGTGCCAGCAGCGGTAGCGGGGGGGCCGCCGAGCAGTACTTC CASSGSGGAAEQYF
TRBJ2-1 TRBD2 TRBV7-2 TGTGCCAGCAGCTGGACTAGCGGGGGGGGCGGTGAGCAGTTCTTC CASSWTSGGGGEQFF
TRBJ2-4 . TRBV6-5 TGTGCCAGCAGACTATCAGGGCTTGTTGACATTCAGTACTTC CASRLSGLVDIQYF
TRBJ2-7 TRBD1 TRBV6-1 TGTGCCAGCAGTGAAGTGGGACAGGGCTACGAGCAGTACTTC CASSEVGQGYEQYF
TRBJ1-1 . TRBV7-2 TGTGCCAGCAGCACCCACAGGGTCCTGAACACTGAAGCTTTCTTT CASSTHRVLNTEAFF
TRBJ2-2 TRBD2 TRBV7-3 TGTGCCAGCAGCAGCGGCCCGGGGGGTAACACCGGGGAGCTGTTTTTT CASSSGPGGNTGELFF
TRBJ1-2 . TRBV5-1 TGCGCCAGCAGCTATACGGGACTCGCTAACTATGGCTACACCTTC CASSYTGLANYGYTF
TRBJ1-1 . TRBV4-1 TGCGCCAGCAGTCCTCTTTACAGGGATGGAAACACTGAAGCTTTCTTT CASSPLYRDGNTEAFF
TRBJ1-1 TRBD1 TRBV5-1 TGCGCCAGCAGCGACAAGGGGGCGGAGGACACTGAAGCTTTCTTT CASSDKGAEDTEAFF